The rows below give T cell receptor beta chains drawn from one sample of a study of blood T cell repertoires in COVID-19. Assay used: immunoSEQ multiplex PCR; TCRdb lists only in-frame clones, some missing. In the table there are some 200,000 clones, about four fifths of which are singletons. Sequencing input: peripheral blood. All receptors derive from a human donor with acute or convalescent COVID-19. The donor label of this sample is uncertain. Each CDR3 is given with its conserved first and last residue.

j_call v_call cdr3_aa
TRBJ2-1 TRBV11-3 CASSLSGTSGYNEQFF
TRBJ2-1 TRBV5-1 CASSLVNNPYNEQFF
TRBJ1-5 TRBV7-6 CASSSYRDQPQHF
TRBJ2-1 TRBV7-9 CASSTPGYNEQFF
TRBJ1-4 TRBV4-2 CASSQVHGEKLFF
TRBJ2-5 TRBV27 CASSPRGRVQETQYF
TRBJ2-1 TRBV7-2 CASSLDRHSDEQFF
TRBJ1-2 TRBV5-1 CASSPETGGYGYTF
TRBJ2-7 TRBV7-8 CASSLDAGLPNEQYF
TRBJ2-1 TRBV29-1 CSVTGLAGAGYNEQFF
TRBJ2-3 TRBV6-4 CASSHTGLGNTQYF
TRBJ2-3 TRBV5-6 CASSLGLTWTDTQYF
TRBJ1-1 TRBV11-3 CASSLDAGVTEAFF
TRBJ2-3 TRBV2 CASGGQGSPLDWADTQYF
TRBJ2-7 TRBV11-1 CASSDTSGRAGEQYF
TRBJ2-7 TRBV19 CASHWDKWVWEQYF
TRBJ2-7 TRBV5-1 CASALPGKNTGEQYF
TRBJ2-3 TRBV25-1 CASRRGGTDTQYF
TRBJ1-2 TRBV29-1 CSVEEVAVPGGYTF
TRBJ1-6 TRBV5-5 CASSPGTGGYSPLHF
TRBJ1-3 TRBV19 CASSPGQTGYTIYF
TRBJ2-7 TRBV6-6 CASSSQGRHEQYF
TRBJ2-5 TRBV5-5 CASSLVGTGQETQYF
TRBJ2-7 TRBV5-4 CASSWSQGPYEQYF
TRBJ2-3 TRBV28 CASSLTGGVGDTQYF
TRBJ1-1 TRBV19 CASTVPGENTEAFF
TRBJ2-7 TRBV6-1 CASSEFGGKPYEQYF
TRBJ2-2 TRBV5-8 CASLRRGELFF
TRBJ1-2 TRBV5-1 CASSLRQGNYGYTF
TRBJ1-2 TRBV18 CASSPEGAPGYTF
TRBJ2-1 TRBV7-3 CASSSSGTSGHEQFF
TRBJ2-1 TRBV20-1 CSASGRTSGGADEQFF
TRBJ1-6 TRBV29-1 CSVGLGGDNSPLHF
TRBJ2-1 TRBV5-1 CASSLSGGRYNEQFF
TRBJ2-7 TRBV6-5 CASSPMGQSNYEQYF
TRBJ2-5 TRBV19 CASSRTSGVQETQYF
TRBJ2-1 TRBV6-5 CATLGGSPHNEQFF
TRBJ2-1 TRBV6-5 CASSDSTGIYNEQFF